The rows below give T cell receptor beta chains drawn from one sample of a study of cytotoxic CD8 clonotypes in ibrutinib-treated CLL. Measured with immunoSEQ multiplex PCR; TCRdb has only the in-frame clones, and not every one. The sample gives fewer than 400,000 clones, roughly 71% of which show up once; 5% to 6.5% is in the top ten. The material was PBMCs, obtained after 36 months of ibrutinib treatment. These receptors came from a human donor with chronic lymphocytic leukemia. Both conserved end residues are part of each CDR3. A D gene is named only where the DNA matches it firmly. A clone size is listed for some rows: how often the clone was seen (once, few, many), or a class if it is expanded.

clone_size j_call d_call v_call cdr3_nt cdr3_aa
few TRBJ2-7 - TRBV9 TGTGCCAGCAGCCCGATGGGGACTTTCTCCTACGAGCAGTACTTC CASSPMGTFSYEQYF
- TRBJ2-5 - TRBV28 TGTGCCAGCAGTCATGACAGTTCCCAAGAGACCCAGTACTTC CASSHDSSQETQYF
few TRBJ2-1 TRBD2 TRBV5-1 TGCGCCAGCAGCTTAGCGGGAGGGAGCTCCTACAATGAGCAGTTCTTC CASSLAGGSSYNEQFF
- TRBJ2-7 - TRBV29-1 TGCAGCGGTTCTGGCGGACAGGGAGGGGAGCAGTACTTC CSGSGGQGGEQYF
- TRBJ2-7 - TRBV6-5 TGTGCCAGCAGCTCCGACAGGAACGATTACGAGCAGTACTTC CASSSDRNDYEQYF
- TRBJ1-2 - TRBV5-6 TGTGCCAGCAGCTTGGGAAGGTCGAATACCGGCTACACCTTC CASSLGRSNTGYTF
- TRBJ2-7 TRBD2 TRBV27 TGTGCCAGCAGTTTAGGAGCGGGAGTCTCTCGGGAGCAGTACTTC CASSLGAGVSREQYF
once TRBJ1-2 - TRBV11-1 TGTGCCAGCAGCTTAGCTCAGGGAGACTATGGCTACACCTTC CASSLAQGDYGYTF
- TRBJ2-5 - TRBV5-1 TGCGCCAGCAGAAGGGCCCGGGACGAAGAAGAGACCCAGTACTTC CASRRARDEEETQYF
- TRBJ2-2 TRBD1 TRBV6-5 TGTGCCAGCAGTTACACCACAGGGGTGGGGACCGGGGAGCTGTTTTTT CASSYTTGVGTGELFF
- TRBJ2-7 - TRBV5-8 TGTGCCAGCAGGGGATCGGTTTACGAGCAGTACTTC CASRGSVYEQYF
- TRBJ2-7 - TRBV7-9 TGTGCCAGCAGCCCCGCCAACAGGGCCAGATTCTACGAGCAGTACTTC CASSPANRARFYEQYF
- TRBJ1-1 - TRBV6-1 TGTGCCAGCAGGGCAAATGGAGCGACTGAAGCTTTCTTT CASRANGATEAFF
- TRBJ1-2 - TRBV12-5 TGTGCTAGTGGGCCTCAGGGGTGGAATGGCTACACCTTC CASGPQGWNGYTF
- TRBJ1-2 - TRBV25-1 TGTGCCAGCAGTGTGGGGTTTTTTGGCTACACCTTC CASSVGFFGYTF
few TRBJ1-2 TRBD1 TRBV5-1 TGCGCCAGCAGCCCTAGGACAGGGGGCGGCTATGGCTACACCTTC CASSPRTGGGYGYTF
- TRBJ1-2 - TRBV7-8 TGTGCCAGCAGCCCTGGGCGGACCTATGGCTACACCTTC CASSPGRTYGYTF
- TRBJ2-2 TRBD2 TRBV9 TGTGCCAGCCATTTGGCGGGGGGGTTTACCGGGGAGCTGTTTTTT CASHLAGGFTGELFF
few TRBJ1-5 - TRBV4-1 TGCGCCAGCAAAAACAGGAATCAGCCCCAGCATTTT CASKNRNQPQHF
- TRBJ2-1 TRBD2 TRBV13 TGTGCCAGCAGCTCCTCCCTACTAGCGGGGGGAAGCTACAATGAGCAGTTCTTC CASSSSLLAGGSYNEQFF
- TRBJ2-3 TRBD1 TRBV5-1 TGCGCCAGTCGACAGGGGCGGGGTACAGATACGCAGTATTTT CASRQGRGTDTQYF
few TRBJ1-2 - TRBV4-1 TGCGCCAGCAGCCGTAACACCGACTATGGCTACACCTTC CASSRNTDYGYTF
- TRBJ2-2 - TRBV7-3 TGTGCCAGCAGCTCACCGTCGGGACAGAACACCGGGGAGCTGTTTTTT CASSSPSGQNTGELFF
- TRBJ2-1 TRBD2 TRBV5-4 TGTGCCAGCAGCTTTACTAGCGTACTCTACAATGAGCAGTTCTTC CASSFTSVLYNEQFF
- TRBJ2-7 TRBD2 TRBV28 TGTGCCAGCAGTTTTGTACTAGCGGCCTACGAGCAGTACTTC CASSFVLAAYEQYF
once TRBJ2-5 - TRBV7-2 TGTGCCAGCAGCCCCAGGTTGGGGTTGGAGACCCAGTACTTC CASSPRLGLETQYF
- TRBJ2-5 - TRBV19 TGTGCCAGTAGTGTTGGAGGCAGTACAGAGACCCAGTACTTC CASSVGGSTETQYF
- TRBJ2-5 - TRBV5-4 TGTGCCAGCAGCTTGCCCCAAGAGACCCAGTACTTC CASSLPQETQYF
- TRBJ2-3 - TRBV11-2 TGTGCCAGCAGCCTGGGGGGTAGCACAGATACGCAGTATTTT CASSLGGSTDTQYF
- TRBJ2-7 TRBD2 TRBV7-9 TGTGCCAGCAGCTTCTCCCGACTAGCGGGAGATTACGAGCAGTACTTC CASSFSRLAGDYEQYF
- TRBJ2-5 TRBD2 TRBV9 TGTGCCAGCAGCGTAGGGTCTTCTAGCGGGGGTTGGAAGACCCAGTACTTC CASSVGSSSGGWKTQYF
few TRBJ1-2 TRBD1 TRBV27 TGTGCCAGCAGTTTGGCAGGGGGCGGAGGCTACACCTTC CASSLAGGGGYTF
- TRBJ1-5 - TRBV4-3 TGCGCCAGCAGCCAACAAACCGATCAGCCCCAGCATTTT CASSQQTDQPQHF
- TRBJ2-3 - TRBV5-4 TGTGCCAGCAGTCCCTCCACAGATACGCAGTATTTT CASSPSTDTQYF
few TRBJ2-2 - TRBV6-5 TGTGCCAGCAGTTACACGTGGGGAATGAACACCGGGGAGCTGTTTTTT CASSYTWGMNTGELFF
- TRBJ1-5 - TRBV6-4 TGTGCCAGCAGTCAGATCCGGGCCGTCGCTCCGAATCAGCCCCAGCATTTT CASSQIRAVAPNQPQHF
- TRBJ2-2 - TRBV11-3 TGTGCCAGCAGCTCAGAGGCGCAGACACCGGCGAACACCGGGGAGCTGTTTTTT CASSSEAQTPANTGELFF
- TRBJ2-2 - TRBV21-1 TGTGCCAGCAGCAAATGTAACCGGGACAGCTCTTTGAACACCGGGGAGCTGTTTTTT CASSKCNRDSSLNTGELFF
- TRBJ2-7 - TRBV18 TGTGCCAGCTCACCATTGGTCAGTCATCTCTCCTACGAGCAGTACTTC CASSPLVSHLSYEQYF
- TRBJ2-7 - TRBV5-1 TGCGCCAGCAGCTTTGCACTGAACGACCGCCGCGAGCAGTACTTC CASSFALNDRREQYF
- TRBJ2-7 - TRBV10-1 TGCGCCAGCAGCGACGACAGAAACTACGAGCAGTACTTC CASSDDRNYEQYF
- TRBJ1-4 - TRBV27 TGTGCCAGCAGTTTATCGCTAGCCGCAGTGACTGAAAAACTGTTTTTT CASSLSLAAVTEKLFF
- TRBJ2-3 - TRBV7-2 TGTGCCAGCAGCCATGGGACACTGAGAATAGATACGCAGTATTTT CASSHGTLRIDTQYF
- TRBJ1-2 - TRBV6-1 TGTGCCAGCAGTGAAATGAAGGGCAGTTATAGTGGCTACACCTTC CASSEMKGSYSGYTF
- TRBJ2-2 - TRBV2 TGTGCCAGCAGCCTCGGGTGGGGGGCGGGCGGGGAGCTGTTTTTT CASSLGWGAGGELFF
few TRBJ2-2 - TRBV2 TGTGCCAGCAAAGCACAAGCAGGGCCCGCGAACACCGGGGAGCTGTTTTTT CASKAQAGPANTGELFF
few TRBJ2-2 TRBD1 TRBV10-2 TGCGCCAGCGTCGAGAACAGGGGCGGGGAGCTGTTTTTT CASVENRGGELFF